These 26 T cell receptor beta chains originate from one sample sequenced in a study of cytomegalovirus exposure and HLA in healthy donors. This PCR relied on a set of 60 Vbeta primers and 13 Jbeta primers. Using immunoSEQ multiplex PCR, the repertoire was profiled, and TCRdb retains in-frame clones only, with some absent. The table shows more than 100,000 clones, with roughly three quarters occurring only once. The sequencing sample was made of PBMCs. Every receptor here comes from a woman aged 18-29 years in good health and CMV-seropositive.

This clone was picked up a small number of times. J is TRBJ1-6 and V is TRBV18; TRBD1 might be the D (6 bases). There are 14 residues in the CDR3. V lost 6 bases, J lost 8 bases, and 14 bases lay in between. Germline values: CDR1 KGHSH, CDR2 LQKENI. The CDR3 loop is CASSRNKGDSPLHF. CDR3 nucleotides: TGTGCCAGCTCGAGAAATAAGGGGGATTCACCCCTCCACTTT.

The gene calls are TRBV30 and TRBJ1-5; TRBD1 matches at 7 bases. V lost 4 bases, J lost 8 bases, and 8 bases stayed unmatched. Per germline, CDR1 GTSNPN and CDR2 SVGIG (reference sequence). This CDR3 has 13 residues. CDR3 sequence reads: CAWNGQAAEPQHF. CDR3 nucleotide sequence: TGTGCCTGGAACGGACAGGCCGCGGAGCCCCAGCATTTT. Supplemented by reference TRBV30 and TRBJ1-5, the full variable domain reads SQTIHQWPATLVQPVGSPLSLECTVEGTSNPNLYWYRQAAGRGLQLLFYSVGIGQISSEVPQNLSASRPQDRQFILSSKKLLLSDSGFYLCAWNGQAAEPQHFGDGTRLSIL.

This clone was found once. The genes are TRBV12-5 and TRBJ2-1; 9 bases line up with TRBD2. Germline assignment: CDR1 LGHNT and CDR2 FRNRAP. CDR3 length equals 16 residues. V lost 4 bases, J lost 7 bases, and 11 bases stayed unmatched. The CDR3 spells CASGSPSSGANNEQFF. CDR3 DNA: TGTGCTAGTGGTTCCCCCTCTAGCGGGGCTAATAATGAGCAGTTCTTC.

The V and J genes are TRBV27 and TRBJ1-5; TRBD1 matches 7 bases. The germline V gene has CDR1 MNHEY and CDR2 SMNVEV (reference sequence). There are 14 residues in the CDR3. With 5 bases clipped from V and 4 bases from J, the junction kept 5 bases outside the gene matches. For the CDR3, the DNA is TGTGCCAGCAGTCTCCGGGACAGTAATCAGCCCCAGCATTTT. This translates into CASSLRDSNQPQHF.

V and J are TRBV5-1 and TRBJ2-7; TRBD2 might be the D (6 bases). V lost 0 bases to trimming and J lost 3 bases, with 13 bases between them. Germline V lookup: CDR1 SGHRS, CDR2 YFSETQ. This CDR3 has 15 amino acids. CDR3 region: CASSLGFGGDYEQYF. The CDR3 DNA follows: TGCGCCAGCAGCTTGGGGTTCGGGGGTGACTACGAGCAGTACTTC. The full variable domain, rest sourced from reference TRBV5-1 and TRBJ2-7, is KAGVTQTPRYLIKTRGQQVTLSCSPISGHRSVSWYQQTPGQGLQFLFEYFSETQRNKGNFPGRFSGRQFSNSRSEMNVSTLELGDSALYLCASSLGFGGDYEQYFGPGTRLTVT.

The chain carries TRBV7-8 and TRBJ2-5; 9 bases match TRBD2. The CDR3 is 17 residues long. In germline, CDR1 is SGHVS, CDR2 FQNEAQ. V shed 1 base, J shed 3 bases, and the junction held 9 bases outside the gene matches. The CDR3 DNA sequence: TGTGCCAGCAGCTTAGAAGTCGCGGGGGGGCCGGAAGAGACCCAGTACTTC. It translates to CASSLEVAGGPEETQYF.

This sequence joins TRBV5-6 and TRBJ1-5; D remains ambiguous. Trimming shortened V by 4 bases and J by 6 bases, and 8 bases separated the two germline ends. Germline V gene sequence: CDR1 SGHDT, CDR2 YYEEEE. The CDR3 is 12 residues long. The CDR3 reads CASSRSRQPQHF. The CDR3 coding sequence is TGTGCCAGCAGCCGTTCGCGTCAGCCCCAGCATTTT.

This chain links TRBV5-1 with TRBJ2-7; D perhaps matches TRBD1 (5 bases). The V and J ends lost 4 bases and 1 base respectively, with 12 bases between them. Germline V lookup: CDR1 SGHRS, CDR2 YFSETQ. The CDR3 length is 14 residues. CDR3 bases: TGCGCCAGCAGCCTCGAGCAGGGATCCTACGAGCAGTACTTC. Its translation: CASSLEQGSYEQYF.

V is TRBV11-2 and J is TRBJ1-1; weak D call: TRBD1 (6 bases). The CDR3 is 13 amino acids. From germline, CDR1 is SGHAT and CDR2 FQNNGV. V shed 6 bases and J shed 6 bases, with 14 bases lying between them. Here the CDR3 reads CASSSGVWAEAFF. The CDR3 nucleotides read TGTGCCAGCAGTTCAGGGGTGTGGGCTGAAGCTTTCTTT.

The chain recombines TRBV28 with TRBJ2-5, with 10 bases aligning to TRBD1. The germline gives CDR1 MDHEN, CDR2 SYDVKM. This CDR3 has 16 residues. J gave up 1 base and V 2 bases, and 4 bases lay outside the gene matches. Here the CDR3 reads CASSLVGQGSQETQYF. For the CDR3, the DNA is TGTGCCAGCAGTTTAGTGGGACAGGGGTCCCAAGAGACCCAGTACTTC.

The gene calls are TRBV27 and TRBJ2-3; the D gene is possibly TRBD1 (6 bases). The CDR3 contains 16 residues. Trimming cost V 6 bases and J 1 base, with 17 bases left between them. Germline assignment: CDR1 MNHEY and CDR2 SMNVEV (reference sequence). The CDR3 reads CASSWDKTLGTDTQYF. In nucleotides, the CDR3 is TGTGCCAGCAGCTGGGACAAAACGTTGGGCACAGATACGCAGTATTTT.

The chain couples TRBV5-1 to TRBJ2-1; 14 bases are a match to TRBD2. This CDR3 contains 15 residues. V dropped 4 bases and J dropped 8; count of bases not matched to a gene: 5. Germline V lookup: CDR1 SGHRS, CDR2 YFSETQ. The CDR3 region has the DNA TGCGCCAGCAGCCCGGGACTAGCGGGAGTCCATGAGCAGTTCTTC. Protein sequence: CASSPGLAGVHEQFF. The entire variable domain, with the rest obtained from reference TRBV5-1 and TRBJ2-1, is as follows: KAGVTQTPRYLIKTRGQQVTLSCSPISGHRSVSWYQQTPGQGLQFLFEYFSETQRNKGNFPGRFSGRQFSNSRSEMNVSTLELGDSALYLCASSPGLAGVHEQFFGPGTRLTVL.

The rearrangement uses TRBV7-8 and TRBJ2-7; weak D call: TRBD1 (5 bases). The ends were cut back, 4 bases at V and 2 bases at J, with 12 bases in the middle. This CDR3 contains 14 residues. Germline values: CDR1 SGHVS, CDR2 FQNEAQ. The chain's CDR3 is CASSSLAGTYEQYF. Written as DNA, the CDR3 is TGTGCCAGCAGCTCCCTGGCAGGGACCTACGAGCAGTACTTC.

This clone was observed a few times. The rearrangement uses TRBV7-3 and TRBJ1-2; TRBD1 aligns across 9 bases. The germline V gene encodes CDR1 SGHTA and CDR2 FQGTGA. Germline trimming cut 8 bases from V and 6 bases from J; bases unmatched to any gene: 10. The CDR3 is 14 amino acids. In DNA form, the CDR3 reads TGTGCCAGCGCCGCTACAGGGGGCGCCGATGGCTACACCTTC. Encoded protein: CASAATGGADGYTF.

This chain uses TRBV5-4 with TRBJ2-3; 15 bases align to TRBD2. Trimming took 4 bases from V and 2 from J; bases not matched to a gene: 5. This CDR3 contains 17 residues. Germline V gene lookup returns CDR1 SGHNT and CDR2 YYREEE (reference sequence). The CDR3 loop is CASSGTSGGPYTDTQYF. CDR3 nucleotides: TGTGCCAGCAGCGGGACTAGCGGGGGGCCATACACAGATACGCAGTATTTT.

V and J are TRBV9 and TRBJ2-1, with TRBD2 matching 10 bases. J gave up 6 bases and V 4 bases, and 10 bases lay outside the gene matches. CDR1 and CDR2 from the germline V gene are SGDLS and YYNGEE. This CDR3 spans 16 amino acids. The CDR3 DNA sequence: TGTGCCAGCAGCCCGACCCCCAGCGGGAGGGCCAATGAGCAGTTCTTC. This codes for CASSPTPSGRANEQFF.

The chain employs TRBV30 and TRBJ1-5, with D possibly matching TRBD1 (6 bases). In germline, CDR1 is GTSNPN, CDR2 SVGIG (reference sequence). This CDR3 region has 16 residues. V dropped 4 bases and J dropped 3 bases, with 19 bases sitting between them. The chain's CDR3 is CAWNNPDSLANQPQHF. The CDR3 DNA sequence: TGTGCCTGGAATAACCCGGACAGCTTAGCCAATCAGCCCCAGCATTTT. The variable domain in full, completed from reference TRBV30 and TRBJ1-5, reads SQTIHQWPATLVQPVGSPLSLECTVEGTSNPNLYWYRQAAGRGLQLLFYSVGIGQISSEVPQNLSASRPQDRQFILSSKKLLLSDSGFYLCAWNNPDSLANQPQHFGDGTRLSIL.

V usage is TRBV15 and J usage is TRBJ1-5; TRBD1 matches 9 bases. With V trimmed by 4 bases and J by 5 bases, 3 bases remained unmatched. Germline loops: CDR1 LNHNV, CDR2 YYDKDF (reference sequence). The CDR3 runs to 14 residues. The CDR3 spells CATSIGTGHQPQHF. The CDR3 DNA reads TGTGCCACCAGCATCGGGACAGGGCATCAGCCCCAGCATTTT. Variable domain in full (rest from reference TRBV15 and TRBJ1-5): DAMVIQNPRYQVTQFGKPVTLSCSQTLNHNVMYWYQQKSSQAPKLLFHYYDKDFNNEADTPDNFQSRRPNTSFCFLDIRSPGLGDTAMYLCATSIGTGHQPQHFGDGTRLSIL.

In its sample, this clone was seen once. The gene calls are TRBV19 and TRBJ2-2; weak D call: TRBD1 (6 bases). The V gene lost 6 bases and the J gene lost 4 bases, with 18 bases spanning the gap. Germline CDR1 is LNHDA and CDR2 is SQIVND (reference sequence). The length of the CDR3 is 16 residues. The CDR3 region is CASRPGQSIITGELFF. CDR3 nucleotide sequence: TGTGCCAGTAGACCCGGACAGTCGATAATCACCGGGGAGCTGTTTTTT. Variable domain in full (rest from reference TRBV19 and TRBJ2-2): DGGITQSPKYLFRKEGQNVTLSCEQNLNHDAMYWYRQDPGQGLRLIYYSQIVNDFQKGDIAEGYSVSREKKESFPLTVTSAQKNPTAFYLCASRPGQSIITGELFFGEGSRLTVL.

The chain is built from TRBV4-3 and TRBJ2-1; 8 bases line up with TRBD2. The CDR3 is 16 residues long. CDR1 is LGHNA, CDR2 YSLEER, per germline. V dropped 1 base and J dropped 8; count of bases not matched to a gene: 10. CDR3 bases: TGCGCCAGCAGCCAAGCTACAGCGGGAGTGGGATATGAGCAGTTCTTC. Its protein product is CASSQATAGVGYEQFF.

In its sample, this clone was seen many times. The chain is built from TRBV6-5 and TRBJ1-1; weak D call: TRBD1 (5 bases). Trimming left V 8 bases short and J 6 bases short, with 16 bases between. The CDR3 extends over 13 amino acids. Germline assignment: CDR1 MNHEY and CDR2 SVGAGI. CDR3 residues: CASGLGVLAEAFF. CDR3 nucleotides: TGTGCCAGCGGACTAGGGGTATTGGCTGAAGCTTTCTTT.

The CDR3 DNA reads as TGTGCCAGCAGTGAGGACAGGGTGATTGAAAAACTGTTTTTT. It is translated as CASSEDRVIEKLFF. The chain employs TRBV6-1 and TRBJ1-4; 8 bases line up with TRBD1. The germline V gene encodes CDR1 MNHNS and CDR2 SASEGT. CDR3 size: 14 residues. The J segment lost 7 bases and the V segment lost 3 bases, leaving 4 bases of the junction unmatched.

This chain's CDR3 is CASSLGGDTNTDTQYF. CDR3 nucleotide sequence: TGTGCCAGCAGCCTCGGGGGGGACACTAACACAGATACGCAGTATTTT. The V call is TRBV13, the J call TRBJ2-3; TRBD2 aligns across 8 bases. J lost 2 bases, V lost 5 bases, and 9 bases had no gene match. Germline V CDR1 and CDR2: PRHDT, FYEKMQ (reference sequence). The CDR3 consists of 16 residues.

This clone was observed a few times. The V gene is TRBV13, the J gene TRBJ2-7, with D uncertain. The CDR3 loop spans 12 amino acids. Germline CDR1 and CDR2: PRHDT and FYEKMQ (reference sequence). Trimming stripped 2 bases from V and 4 bases from J, with 6 bases between. CDR3 sequence reads: CASSLSTYEQYF. CDR3 DNA sequence: TGTGCCAGCAGCTTATCCACTTACGAGCAGTACTTC.

The J gene is TRBJ2-5, the V gene TRBV2, with 15 nucleotides matching TRBD2. Germline CDR1 SNHLY, CDR2 FYNNEI. There are 16 residues in the CDR3. V was clipped by 6 bases and J by 5 bases; unmatched bases: 7. CDR3 in DNA: TGTGCCAGCAGCTCGGGACTAGCGGGAGGACAGGAGACCCAGTACTTC. Amino acid sequence: CASSSGLAGGQETQYF.

This chain joins TRBV5-1 and TRBJ2-7; 7 bases line up with TRBD1. The germline V gene has CDR1 SGHRS and CDR2 YFSETQ. This CDR3 is 16 amino acids long. V lost 3 bases, J lost 0 bases, and 9 bases stayed unmatched. The CDR3 DNA is TGCGCCAGCAGCTCCCCCCCTGGACAGGTCTCCTACGAGCAGTACTTC. Protein: CASSSPPGQVSYEQYF.